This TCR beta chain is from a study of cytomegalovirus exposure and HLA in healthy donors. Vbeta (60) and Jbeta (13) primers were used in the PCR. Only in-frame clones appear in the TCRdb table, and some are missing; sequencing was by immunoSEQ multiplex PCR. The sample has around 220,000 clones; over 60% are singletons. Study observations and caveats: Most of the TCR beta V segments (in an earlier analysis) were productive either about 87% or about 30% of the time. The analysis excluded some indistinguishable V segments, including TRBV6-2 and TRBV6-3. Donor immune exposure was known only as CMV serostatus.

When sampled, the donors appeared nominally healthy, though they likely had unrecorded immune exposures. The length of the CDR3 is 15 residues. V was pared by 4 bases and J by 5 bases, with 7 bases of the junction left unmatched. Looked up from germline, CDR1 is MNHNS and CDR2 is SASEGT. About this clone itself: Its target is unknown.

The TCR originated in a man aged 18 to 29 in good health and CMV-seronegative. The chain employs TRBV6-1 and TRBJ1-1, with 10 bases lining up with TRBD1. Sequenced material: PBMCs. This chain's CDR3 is CASSASGTGVTEAFF. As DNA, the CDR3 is TGTGCCAGCAGTGCCTCCGGGACAGGGGTTACTGAAGCTTTCTTT.